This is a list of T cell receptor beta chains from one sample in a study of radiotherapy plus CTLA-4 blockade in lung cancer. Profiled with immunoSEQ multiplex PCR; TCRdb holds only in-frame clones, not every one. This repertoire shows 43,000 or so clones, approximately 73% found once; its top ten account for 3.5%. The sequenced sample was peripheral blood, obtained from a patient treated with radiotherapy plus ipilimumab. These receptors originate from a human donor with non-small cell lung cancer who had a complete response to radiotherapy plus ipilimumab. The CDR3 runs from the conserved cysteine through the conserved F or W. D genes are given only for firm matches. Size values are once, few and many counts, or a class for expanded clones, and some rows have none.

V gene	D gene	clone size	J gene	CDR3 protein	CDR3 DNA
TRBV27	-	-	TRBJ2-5	CASSLGRGRETQYF	TGTGCCAGCAGTTTAGGGCGGGGCCGGGAGACCCAGTACTTC
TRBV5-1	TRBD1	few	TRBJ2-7	CASSPGQGIDEQYF	TGCGCCAGCAGCCCGGGACAGGGTATCGACGAGCAGTACTTC
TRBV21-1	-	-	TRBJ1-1	CASSKVAGDKTVRDTEAFF	TGTGCCAGCAGCAAAGTGGCAGGGGATAAAACGGTTCGGGACACTGAAGCTTTCTTT
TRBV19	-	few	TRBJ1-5	CASSASNQPQHF	TGTGCCAGTAGTGCGAGCAATCAGCCCCAGCATTTT
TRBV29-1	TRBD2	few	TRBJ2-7	CSVTGTSGAPYEQYF	TGCAGCGTTACCGGGACTAGCGGGGCCCCATACGAGCAGTACTTC
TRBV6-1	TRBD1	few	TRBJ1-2	CASSESPARQGAYGYTF	TGTGCCAGCAGTGAATCTCCCGCTAGACAGGGGGCCTATGGCTACACCTTC
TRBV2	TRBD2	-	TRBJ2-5	CASSELRGRDRETQYF	TGTGCCAGCAGTGAGTTGCGCGGGAGGGATCGAGAGACCCAGTACTTC
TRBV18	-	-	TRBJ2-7	CASSPGAKDEQYF	TGTGCCAGCTCACCAGGGGCTAAGGACGAGCAGTACTTC
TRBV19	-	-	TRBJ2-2	CASSISANTGELFF	TGTGCCAGTAGTATTAGCGCGAACACCGGGGAGCTGTTTTTT
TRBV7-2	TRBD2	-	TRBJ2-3	CASSLAGATQYF	TGTGCCAGCAGCCTAGCGGGGGCGACGCAGTATTTT
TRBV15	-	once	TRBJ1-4	CATSTGQRAANLELFF	TGTGCCACCAGCACGGGGCAGCGGGCGGCTAATTTAGAACTGTTTTTT
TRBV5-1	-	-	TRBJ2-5	CASNSGGAHQETQYF	TGCGCCAGCAATTCAGGAGGTGCACACCAAGAGACCCAGTACTTC
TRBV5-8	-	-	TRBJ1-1	CASSEYTEAFF	TGTGCCAGCAGCGAGTACACTGAAGCTTTCTTT
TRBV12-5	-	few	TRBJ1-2	CASGLESGGENGYTF	TGTGCTAGTGGTTTGGAATCGGGAGGGGAAAATGGCTACACCTTC
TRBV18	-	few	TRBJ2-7	CASSPRGSYEQYF	TGTGCCAGCTCACCTAGGGGGTCCTACGAGCAGTACTTC
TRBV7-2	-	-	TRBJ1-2	CASSSRGGVGNYGYTF	TGTGCCAGCAGCTCCCGGGGGGGTGTGGGTAACTATGGCTACACCTTC
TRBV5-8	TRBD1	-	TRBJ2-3	CASSNRGNTDTQYF	TGTGCCAGCAGTAACAGGGGAAACACAGATACGCAGTATTTT
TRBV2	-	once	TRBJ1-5	CASSEADRTSHF	TGTGCCAGCAGTGAAGCTGACAGGACCAGTCATTTT
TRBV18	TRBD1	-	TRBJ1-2	CASSRQGEMGGYTF	TGTGCCAGCTCACGACAGGGTGAGATGGGTGGCTACACCTTC
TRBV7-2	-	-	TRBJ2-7	CASSLGSGAHGEQYF	TGTGCCAGCAGCTTAGGGTCAGGGGCTCACGGCGAGCAGTACTTC
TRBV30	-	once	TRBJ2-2	CAWSIGRADTGELFF	TGTGCCTGGAGTATTGGCAGGGCGGACACCGGGGAGCTGTTTTTT
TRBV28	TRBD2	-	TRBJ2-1	CASSLGTSGTVEQFF	TGTGCCAGCAGTTTAGGGACTAGCGGGACCGTGGAGCAGTTCTTC
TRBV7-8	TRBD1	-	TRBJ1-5	CASSLGTGRNQPQHF	TGTGCCAGCAGCTTAGGGACAGGGCGCAATCAGCCCCAGCATTTT